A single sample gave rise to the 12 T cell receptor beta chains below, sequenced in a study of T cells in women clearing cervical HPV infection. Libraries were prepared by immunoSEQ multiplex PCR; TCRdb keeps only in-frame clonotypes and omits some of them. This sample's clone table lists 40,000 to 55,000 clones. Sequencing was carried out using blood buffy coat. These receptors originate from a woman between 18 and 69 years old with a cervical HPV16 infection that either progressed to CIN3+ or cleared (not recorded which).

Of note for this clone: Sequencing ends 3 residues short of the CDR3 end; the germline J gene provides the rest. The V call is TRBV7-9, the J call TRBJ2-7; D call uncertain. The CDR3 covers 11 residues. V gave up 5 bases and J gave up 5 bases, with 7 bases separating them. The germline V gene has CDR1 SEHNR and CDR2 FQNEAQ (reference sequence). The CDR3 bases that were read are TGTGCCAGCAGCGGCGGCGACGAG. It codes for CASSGGDE. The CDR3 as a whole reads CASSGGDEQYF.

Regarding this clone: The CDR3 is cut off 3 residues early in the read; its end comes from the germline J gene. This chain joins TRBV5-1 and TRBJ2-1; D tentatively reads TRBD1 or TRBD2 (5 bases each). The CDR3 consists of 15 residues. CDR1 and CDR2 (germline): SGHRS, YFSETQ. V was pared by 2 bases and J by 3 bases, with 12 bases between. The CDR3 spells CASSFMRGDYNEQFF. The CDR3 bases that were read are TGCGCCAGCAGCTTTATGAGGGGTGACTACAATGAG.

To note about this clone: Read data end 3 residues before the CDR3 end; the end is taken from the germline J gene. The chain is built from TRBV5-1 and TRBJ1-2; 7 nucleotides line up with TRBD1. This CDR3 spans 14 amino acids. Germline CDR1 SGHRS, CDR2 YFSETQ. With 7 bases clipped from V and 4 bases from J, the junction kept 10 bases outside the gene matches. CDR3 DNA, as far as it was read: TGCGCCAGCTCTACAGGGGCCACCGCCTATGGC. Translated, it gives CASSTGATAYG. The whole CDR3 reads CASSTGATAYGYTF.

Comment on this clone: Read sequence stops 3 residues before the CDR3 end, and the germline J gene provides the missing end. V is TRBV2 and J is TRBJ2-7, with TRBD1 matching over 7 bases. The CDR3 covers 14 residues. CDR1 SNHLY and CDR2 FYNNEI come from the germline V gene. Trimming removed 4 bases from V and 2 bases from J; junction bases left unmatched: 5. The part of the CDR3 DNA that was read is TGTGCCAGCAGTGCGACAGGGAACCCCTACGAG. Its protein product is CASSATGNPYE. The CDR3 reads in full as CASSATGNPYEQYF.

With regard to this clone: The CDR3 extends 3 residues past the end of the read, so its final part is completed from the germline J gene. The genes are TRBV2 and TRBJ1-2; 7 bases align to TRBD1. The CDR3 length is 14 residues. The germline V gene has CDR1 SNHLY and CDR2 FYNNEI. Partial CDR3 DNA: TGTGCCAGCAGTGCCGAGACAGGGTCCTACGAC. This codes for CASSAETGSYD. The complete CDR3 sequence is CASSAETGSYDYTF.

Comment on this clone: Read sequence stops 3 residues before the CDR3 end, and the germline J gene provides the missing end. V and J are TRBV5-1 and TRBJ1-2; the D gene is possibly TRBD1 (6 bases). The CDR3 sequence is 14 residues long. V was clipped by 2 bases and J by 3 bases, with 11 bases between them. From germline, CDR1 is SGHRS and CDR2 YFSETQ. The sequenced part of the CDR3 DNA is TGCGCCAGCAGCTTCGGACAGCAGTACTATGGC. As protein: CASSFGQQYYG. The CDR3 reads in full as CASSFGQQYYGYTF.

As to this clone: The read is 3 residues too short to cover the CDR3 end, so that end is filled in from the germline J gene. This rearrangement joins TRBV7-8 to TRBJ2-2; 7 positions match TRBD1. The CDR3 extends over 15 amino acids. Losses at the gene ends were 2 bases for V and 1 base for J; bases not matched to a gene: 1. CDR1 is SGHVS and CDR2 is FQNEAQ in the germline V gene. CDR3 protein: CASSLTGENTGELFF. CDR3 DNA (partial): TGTGCCAGCAGCTTAACAGGGGAGAACACCGGGGAG.

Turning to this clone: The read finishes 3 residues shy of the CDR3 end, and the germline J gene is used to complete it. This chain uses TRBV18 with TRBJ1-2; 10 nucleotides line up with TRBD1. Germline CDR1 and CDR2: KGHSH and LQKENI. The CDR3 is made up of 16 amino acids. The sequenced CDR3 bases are TGTGCCAGCTCCCCTCCGGGACAGGGGATTTGGGAGACC. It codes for CASSPPGQGIWET. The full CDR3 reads CASSPPGQGIWETYTF.

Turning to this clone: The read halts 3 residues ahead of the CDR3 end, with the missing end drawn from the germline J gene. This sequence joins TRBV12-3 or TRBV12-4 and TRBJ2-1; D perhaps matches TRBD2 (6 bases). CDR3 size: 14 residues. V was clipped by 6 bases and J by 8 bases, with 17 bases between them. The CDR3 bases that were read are TGTGCCAGCAGCCCCCGGGGGATAGGCTATGAG. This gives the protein CASSPRGIGYE. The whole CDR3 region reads CASSPRGIGYEQFF.

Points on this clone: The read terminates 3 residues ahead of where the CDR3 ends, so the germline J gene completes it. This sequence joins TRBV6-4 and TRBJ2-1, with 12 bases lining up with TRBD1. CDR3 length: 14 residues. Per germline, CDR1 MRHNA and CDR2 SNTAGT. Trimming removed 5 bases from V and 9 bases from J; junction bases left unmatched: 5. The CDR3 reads CASSPGQGAGEQFF. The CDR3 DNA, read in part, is TGTGCCAGCAGTCCGGGACAGGGGGCCGGTGAG.

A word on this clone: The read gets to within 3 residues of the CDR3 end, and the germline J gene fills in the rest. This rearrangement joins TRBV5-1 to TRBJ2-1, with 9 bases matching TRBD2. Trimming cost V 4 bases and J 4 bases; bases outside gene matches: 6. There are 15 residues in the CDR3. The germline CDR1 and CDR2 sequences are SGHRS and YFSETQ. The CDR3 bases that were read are TGCGCCAGCAGCCTGGAGACTAGCGGTTACAATGAG. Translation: CASSLETSGYNE. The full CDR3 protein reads CASSLETSGYNEQFF.

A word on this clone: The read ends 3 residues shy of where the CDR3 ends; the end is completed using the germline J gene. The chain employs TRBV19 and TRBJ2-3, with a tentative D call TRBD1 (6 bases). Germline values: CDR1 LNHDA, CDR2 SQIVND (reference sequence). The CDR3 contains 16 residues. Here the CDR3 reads CASRETGLGSNQPQYF. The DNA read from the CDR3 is TGTGCCAGTAGAGAAACAGGGCTCGGAAGCAATCAGCCG.